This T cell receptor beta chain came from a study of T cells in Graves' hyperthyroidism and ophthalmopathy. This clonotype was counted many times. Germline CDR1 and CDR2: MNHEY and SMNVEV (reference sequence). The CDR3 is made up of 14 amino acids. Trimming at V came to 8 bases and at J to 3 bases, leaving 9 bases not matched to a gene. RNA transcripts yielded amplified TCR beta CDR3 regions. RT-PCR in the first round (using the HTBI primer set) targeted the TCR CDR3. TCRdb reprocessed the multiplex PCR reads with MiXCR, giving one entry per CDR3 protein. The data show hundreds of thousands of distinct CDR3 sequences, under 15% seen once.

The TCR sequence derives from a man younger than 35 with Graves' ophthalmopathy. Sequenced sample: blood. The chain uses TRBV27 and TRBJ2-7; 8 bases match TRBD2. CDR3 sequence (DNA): TGTGCCAGCCGCCTGGGACTAGGGTACTACGAGCAGTACTTC. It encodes CASRLGLGYYEQYF.